Given below is one T cell receptor beta chain in context. The data belong to a study of T cell changes during pregnancy in multiple sclerosis. TCRdb's table, derived via immunoSEQ multiplex PCR, lists solely in-frame clones and lacks some. The data contain about 38,000 clones, around 90% of them singletons. Germline CDR1 and CDR2: SQVTM and ANQGSEA. The length of the CDR3 is 13 residues. The gene calls are TRBV29-1 and TRBJ2-7; the D gene is possibly TRBD2 (5 bases). The material sequenced was CD4+ T cells from peripheral blood mononuclear cells, taken after pregnancy. This TCR was recovered from a female donor in good health, enrolled as a control in a pregnancy study. CDR3 loop: CSTGSGLRNEQYF. CDR3 DNA sequence: TGCAGTACCGGTTCGGGGTTACGAAACGAGCAGTACTTC.